The text below deals with one TCR beta chain. The sample comes from a study of blood T cell repertoires in COVID-19. In the authors' methods: Amplifying reference gene primers gave estimates of nucleated cell counts. The repertoire was sequenced with immunoSEQ multiplex PCR; TCRdb's copy has only in-frame clones and lacks some. V and J calls and clone size follow that table, whereas D and trimming were derived from the DNA. The sample includes roughly 29,000 clones, roughly 80% seen only once; the top ten take roughly 15%. Germline V gene sequence: CDR1 MNHEY, CDR2 SMNVEV (reference sequence). The J segment lost 4 bases and the V segment lost 9 bases, leaving 17 bases of the junction unmatched. The CDR3 runs 17 residues.

Sequenced: peripheral blood. The chain uses TRBV27 and TRBJ1-1; 10 bases map to TRBD1. This receptor was obtained from a woman aged 55-70 years with acute or convalescent COVID-19. In DNA, the CDR3 is TGTGCCAGTAGACACAGACAGGGGGCGAGGTTCGCCACTGAAGCTTTCTTT. Residues: CASRHRQGARFATEAFF.